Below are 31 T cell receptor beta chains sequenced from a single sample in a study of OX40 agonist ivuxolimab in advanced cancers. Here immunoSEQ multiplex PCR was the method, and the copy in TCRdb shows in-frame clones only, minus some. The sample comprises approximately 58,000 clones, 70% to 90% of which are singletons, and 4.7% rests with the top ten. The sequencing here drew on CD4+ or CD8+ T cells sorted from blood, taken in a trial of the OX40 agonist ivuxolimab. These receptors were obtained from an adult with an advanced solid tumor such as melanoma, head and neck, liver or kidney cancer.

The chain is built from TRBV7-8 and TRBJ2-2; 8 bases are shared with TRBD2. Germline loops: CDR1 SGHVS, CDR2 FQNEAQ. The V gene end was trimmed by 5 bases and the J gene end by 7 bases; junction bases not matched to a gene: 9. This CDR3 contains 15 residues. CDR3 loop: CASSPGLEKGGELFF. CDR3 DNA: TGTGCCAGCAGCCCGGGACTAGAAAAGGGCGGGGAGCTGTTTTTT.

The CDR3 sequence is CASSLEALEIKKFF. CDR3 DNA: TGTGCCAGCAGCTTAGAGGCCTTGGAGATTAAGAAGTTCTTC. The chain links TRBV7-8 to TRBJ2-1, with D unresolved. Germline lookup yields CDR1 SGHVS and CDR2 FQNEAQ. CDR3 length: 14 residues. Deletions cut 1 base from V and 14 bases from J, with 18 bases between. Using reference TRBV7-8 and TRBJ2-1 for the parts outside the CDR3, the full variable domain is GAGVSQSPRYKVAKRGQDVALRCDPISGHVSLFWYQQALGQGPEFLTYFQNEAQLDKSGLPSDRFFAERPEGSVSTLKIQRTQQEDSAVYLCASSLEALEIKKFFGPGTRLTVL.

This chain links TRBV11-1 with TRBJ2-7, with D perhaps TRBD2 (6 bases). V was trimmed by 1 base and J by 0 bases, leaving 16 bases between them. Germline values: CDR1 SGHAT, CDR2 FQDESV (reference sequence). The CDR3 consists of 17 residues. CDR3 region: CASSLGQGGFSSYEQYF. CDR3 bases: TGTGCCAGCAGCTTAGGCCAAGGAGGGTTTAGCTCCTACGAGCAGTACTTC.

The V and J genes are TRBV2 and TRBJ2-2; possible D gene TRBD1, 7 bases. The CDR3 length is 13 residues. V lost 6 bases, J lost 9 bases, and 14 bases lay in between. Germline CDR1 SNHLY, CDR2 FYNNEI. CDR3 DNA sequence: TGTGCCAGCAGGGGCAGGGGGGATTGGGAGCTGTTTTTT. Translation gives CASRGRGDWELFF.

The CDR3 here is CASSQDRFGGEYF. DNA for the CDR3: TGCGCCAGCAGCCAGGATCGCTTCGGGGGAGAGTACTTC. The rearrangement links TRBV4-3 to TRBJ2-7; a weak D match, TRBD2 (6 bases). Germline V gene lookup returns CDR1 LGHNA and CDR2 YSLEER. The CDR3 is 13 amino acids. Trimming cost V 3 bases and J 11 bases, with 17 bases left between them.

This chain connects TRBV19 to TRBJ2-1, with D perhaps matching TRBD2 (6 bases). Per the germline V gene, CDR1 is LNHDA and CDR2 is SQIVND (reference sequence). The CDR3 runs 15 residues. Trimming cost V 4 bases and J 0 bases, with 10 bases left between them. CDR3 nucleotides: TGTGCCAGTAGTACCCGGGACTCCTCCTACAATGAGCAGTTCTTC. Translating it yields CASSTRDSSYNEQFF.

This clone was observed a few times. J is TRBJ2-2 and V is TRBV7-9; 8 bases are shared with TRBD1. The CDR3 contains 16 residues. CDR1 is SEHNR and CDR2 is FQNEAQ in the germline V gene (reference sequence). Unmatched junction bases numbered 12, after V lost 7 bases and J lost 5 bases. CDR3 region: CASTPDRGASTGELFF. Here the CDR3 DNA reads TGTGCCAGCACCCCCGACAGGGGAGCATCGACCGGGGAGCTGTTTTTT. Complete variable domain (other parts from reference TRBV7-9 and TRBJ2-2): DTGVSQNPRHKITKRGQNVTFRCDPISEHNRLYWYRQTLGQGPEFLTYFQNEAQLEKSRLLSDRFSAERPKGSFSTLEIQRTEQGDSAMYLCASTPDRGASTGELFFGEGSRLTVL.

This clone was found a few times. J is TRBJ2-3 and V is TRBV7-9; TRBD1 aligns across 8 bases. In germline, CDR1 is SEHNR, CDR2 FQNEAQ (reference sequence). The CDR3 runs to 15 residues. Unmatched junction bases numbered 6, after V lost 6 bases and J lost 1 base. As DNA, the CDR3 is TGTGCCAGCAGTGCCGGGACAGGTCGCACAGATACGCAGTATTTT. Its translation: CASSAGTGRTDTQYF.

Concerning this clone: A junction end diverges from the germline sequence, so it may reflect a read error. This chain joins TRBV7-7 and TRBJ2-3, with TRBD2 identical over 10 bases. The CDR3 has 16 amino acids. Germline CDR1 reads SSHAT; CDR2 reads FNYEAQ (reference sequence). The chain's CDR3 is CASSLGAGGITDTQYF. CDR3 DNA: TGTGCTAGCAGCTTAGGAGCGGGAGGGATCACAGATACGCAGTATTTT. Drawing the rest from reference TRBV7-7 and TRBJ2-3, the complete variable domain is GAGVSQSPRYKVTKRGQDVTLRCDPISSHATLYWYQQALGQGPEFLTYFNYEAQPDKSGLPSDRFSAERPEGSISTLTIQRTEQRDSAMYRCASSLGAGGITDTQYFGPGTRLTVL.

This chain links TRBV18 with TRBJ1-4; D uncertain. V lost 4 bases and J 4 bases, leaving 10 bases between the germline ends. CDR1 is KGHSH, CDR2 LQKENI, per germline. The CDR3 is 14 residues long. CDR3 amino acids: CASSRGRINEKLFF. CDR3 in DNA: TGTGCCAGCTCACGTGGGCGGATTAATGAAAAACTGTTTTTT.

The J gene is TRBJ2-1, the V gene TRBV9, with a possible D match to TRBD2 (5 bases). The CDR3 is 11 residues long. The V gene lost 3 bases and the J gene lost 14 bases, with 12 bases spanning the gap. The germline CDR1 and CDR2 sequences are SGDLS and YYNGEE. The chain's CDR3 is CASSARGEKFF. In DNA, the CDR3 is TGTGCCAGCAGCGCCCGTGGGGAGAAGTTCTTC.

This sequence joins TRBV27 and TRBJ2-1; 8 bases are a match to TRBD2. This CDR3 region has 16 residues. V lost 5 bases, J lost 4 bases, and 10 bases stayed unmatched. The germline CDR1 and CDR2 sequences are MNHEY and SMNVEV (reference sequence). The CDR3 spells CASSPISGTSYNEQFF. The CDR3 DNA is TGTGCCAGCAGTCCCATTAGCGGGACGTCTTACAATGAGCAGTTCTTC.

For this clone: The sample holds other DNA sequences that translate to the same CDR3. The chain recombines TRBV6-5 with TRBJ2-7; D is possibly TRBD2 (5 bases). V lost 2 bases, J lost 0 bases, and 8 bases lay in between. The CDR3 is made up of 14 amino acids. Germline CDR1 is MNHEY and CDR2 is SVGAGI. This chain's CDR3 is CASSYIGSSYEQYF. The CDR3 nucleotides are TGTGCCAGCAGTTACATTGGGAGCTCCTACGAGCAGTACTTC.

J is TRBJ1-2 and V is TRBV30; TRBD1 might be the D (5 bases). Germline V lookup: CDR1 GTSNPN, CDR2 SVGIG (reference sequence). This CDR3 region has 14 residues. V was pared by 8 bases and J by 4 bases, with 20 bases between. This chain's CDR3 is CAAQSGILLYGYTF. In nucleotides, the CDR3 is TGTGCCGCCCAATCAGGGATCCTCCTCTATGGCTACACCTTC.

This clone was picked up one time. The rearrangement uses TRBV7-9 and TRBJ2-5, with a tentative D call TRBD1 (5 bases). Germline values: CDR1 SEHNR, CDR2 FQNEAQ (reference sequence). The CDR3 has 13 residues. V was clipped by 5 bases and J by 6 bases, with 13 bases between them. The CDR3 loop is CASSPGPGQTQYF. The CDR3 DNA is TGTGCCAGCAGCCCCGGACCAGGGCAGACCCAGTACTTC.

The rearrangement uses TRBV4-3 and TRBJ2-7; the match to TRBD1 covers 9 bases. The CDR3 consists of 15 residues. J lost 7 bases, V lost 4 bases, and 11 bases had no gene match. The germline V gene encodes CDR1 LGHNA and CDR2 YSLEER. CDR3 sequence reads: CASSLAGDRDGEQYF. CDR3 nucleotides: TGCGCCAGCAGCCTCGCGGGGGACAGGGATGGGGAGCAGTACTTC.

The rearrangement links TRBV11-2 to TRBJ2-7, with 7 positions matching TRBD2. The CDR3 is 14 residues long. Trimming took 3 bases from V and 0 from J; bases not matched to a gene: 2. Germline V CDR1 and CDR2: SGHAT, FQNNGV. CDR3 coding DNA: TGTGCCAGCAGCTTTGGGGGGGTCTCCTACGAGCAGTACTTC. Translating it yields CASSFGGVSYEQYF.

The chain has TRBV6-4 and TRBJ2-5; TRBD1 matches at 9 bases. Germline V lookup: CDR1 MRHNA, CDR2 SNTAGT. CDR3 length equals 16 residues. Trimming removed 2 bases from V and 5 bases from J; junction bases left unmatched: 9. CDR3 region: CASSDGLGTGFETQYF. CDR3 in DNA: TGTGCCAGCAGTGACGGGTTGGGGACAGGGTTTGAGACCCAGTACTTC.

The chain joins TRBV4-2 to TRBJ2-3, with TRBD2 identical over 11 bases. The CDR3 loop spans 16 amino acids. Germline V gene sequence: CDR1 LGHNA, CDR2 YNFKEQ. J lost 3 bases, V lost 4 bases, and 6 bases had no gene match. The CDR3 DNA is TGTGCCAGCAGCCGGGGACTAGCGGAAACTACAGATACGCAGTATTTT. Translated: CASSRGLAETTDTQYF.

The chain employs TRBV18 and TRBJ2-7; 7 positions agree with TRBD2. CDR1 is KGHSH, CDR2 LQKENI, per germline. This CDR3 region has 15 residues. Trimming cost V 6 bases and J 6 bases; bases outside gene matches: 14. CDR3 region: CASSPGMAGAGEQYF. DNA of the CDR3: TGTGCCAGCTCTCCAGGCATGGCGGGAGCAGGCGAGCAGTACTTC.

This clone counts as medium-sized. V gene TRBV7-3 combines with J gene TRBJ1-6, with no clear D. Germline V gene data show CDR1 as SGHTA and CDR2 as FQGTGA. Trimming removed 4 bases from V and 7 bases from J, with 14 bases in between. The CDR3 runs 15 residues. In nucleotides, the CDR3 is TGTGCCAGCAGCTACTCCCCGGACTGGAATTCACCCCTCCACTTT. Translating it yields CASSYSPDWNSPLHF.

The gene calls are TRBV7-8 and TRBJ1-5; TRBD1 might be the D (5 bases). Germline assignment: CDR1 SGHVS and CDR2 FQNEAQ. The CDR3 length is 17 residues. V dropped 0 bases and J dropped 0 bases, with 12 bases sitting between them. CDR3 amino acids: CASSLAGTRDSNQPQHF. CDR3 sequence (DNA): TGTGCCAGCAGCTTAGCCGGGACCCGAGATAGCAATCAGCCCCAGCATTTT. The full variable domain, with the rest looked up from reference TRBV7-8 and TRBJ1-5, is GAGVSQSPRYKVAKRGQDVALRCDPISGHVSLFWYQQALGQGPEFLTYFQNEAQLDKSGLPSDRFFAERPEGSVSTLKIQRTQQEDSAVYLCASSLAGTRDSNQPQHFGDGTRLSIL.

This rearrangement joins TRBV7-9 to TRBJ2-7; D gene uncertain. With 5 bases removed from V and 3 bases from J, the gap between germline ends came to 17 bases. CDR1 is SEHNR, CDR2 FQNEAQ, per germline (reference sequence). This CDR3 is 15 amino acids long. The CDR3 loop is CASSIEILSDYEQYF. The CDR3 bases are TGTGCCAGCAGCATTGAGATCCTTTCTGACTACGAGCAGTACTTC. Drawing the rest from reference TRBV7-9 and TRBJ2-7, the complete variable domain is DTGVSQNPRHKITKRGQNVTFRCDPISEHNRLYWYRQTLGQGPEFLTYFQNEAQLEKSRLLSDRFSAERPKGSFSTLEIQRTEQGDSAMYLCASSIEILSDYEQYFGPGTRLTVT.

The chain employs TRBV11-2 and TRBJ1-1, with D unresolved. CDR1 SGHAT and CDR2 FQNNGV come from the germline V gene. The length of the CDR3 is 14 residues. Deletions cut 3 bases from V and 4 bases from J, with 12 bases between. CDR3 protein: CASSLLSGITEAFF. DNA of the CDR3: TGTGCCAGCAGCTTGCTTTCGGGTATCACTGAAGCTTTCTTT.

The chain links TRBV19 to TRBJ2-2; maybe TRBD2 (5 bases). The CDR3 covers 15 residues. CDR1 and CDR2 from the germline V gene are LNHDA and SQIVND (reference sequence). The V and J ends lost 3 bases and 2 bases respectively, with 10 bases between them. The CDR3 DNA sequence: TGTGCCAGTAGTATTGGGGAGTTAAACACCGGGGAGCTGTTTTTT. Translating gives CASSIGELNTGELFF.

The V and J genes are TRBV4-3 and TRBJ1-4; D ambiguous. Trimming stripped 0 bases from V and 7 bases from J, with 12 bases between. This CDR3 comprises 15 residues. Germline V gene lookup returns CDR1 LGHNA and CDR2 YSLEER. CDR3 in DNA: TGCGCCAGCAGCCAAGATCTGGTCCGAGGTGAAAAACTGTTTTTT. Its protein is CASSQDLVRGEKLFF.

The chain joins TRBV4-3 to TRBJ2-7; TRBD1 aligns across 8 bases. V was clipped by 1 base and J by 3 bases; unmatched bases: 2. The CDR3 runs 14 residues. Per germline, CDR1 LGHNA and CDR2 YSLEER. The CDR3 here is CASSQGTGYYEQYF. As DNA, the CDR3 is TGCGCCAGCAGCCAAGGGACAGGGTACTACGAGCAGTACTTC.

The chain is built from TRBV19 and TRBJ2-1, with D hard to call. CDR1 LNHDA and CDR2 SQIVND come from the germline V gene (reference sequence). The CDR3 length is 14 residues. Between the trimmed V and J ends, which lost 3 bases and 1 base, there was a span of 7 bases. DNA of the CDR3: TGTGCCAGTAGTATTTCCGGGTCCTACAATGAGCAGTTCTTC. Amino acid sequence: CASSISGSYNEQFF.

CDR3 sequence: CASSLDSFGGRYYEQYF. CDR3 nucleotides: TGTGCCAGCAGCTTAGATTCATTTGGTGGGAGGTACTACGAGCAGTACTTC. V gene TRBV7-2 combines with J gene TRBJ2-7; the D gene is possibly TRBD2 (6 bases). The V end was cut by 1 base, the J end by 3 bases, with 19 bases between. From germline, CDR1 is SGHTA and CDR2 FQGNSA. This CDR3 has 17 residues.

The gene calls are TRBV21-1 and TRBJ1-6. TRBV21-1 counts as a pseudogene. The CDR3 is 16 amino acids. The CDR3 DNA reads TGTGCCAGCCCCCCTATTTTGACGGGAAATAATTCACCCCTCCACTTT. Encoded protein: CASPPILTGNNSPLHF.

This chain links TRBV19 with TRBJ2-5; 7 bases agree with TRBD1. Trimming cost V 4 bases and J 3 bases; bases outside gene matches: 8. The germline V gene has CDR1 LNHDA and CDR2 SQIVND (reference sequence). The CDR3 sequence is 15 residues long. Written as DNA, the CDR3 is TGTGCCAGTAGTAAAGGGACAGACGGAGAAGAGACCCAGTACTTC. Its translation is CASSKGTDGEETQYF.